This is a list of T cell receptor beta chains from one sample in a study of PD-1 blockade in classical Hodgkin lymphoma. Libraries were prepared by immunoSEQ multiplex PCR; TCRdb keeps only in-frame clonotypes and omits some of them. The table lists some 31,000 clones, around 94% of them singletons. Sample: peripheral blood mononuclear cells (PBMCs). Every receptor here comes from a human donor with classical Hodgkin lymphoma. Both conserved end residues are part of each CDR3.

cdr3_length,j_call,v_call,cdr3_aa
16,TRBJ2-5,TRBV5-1,CASSPASGGYQETQYF
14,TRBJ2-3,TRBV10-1,CASQDRGSTDTQYF
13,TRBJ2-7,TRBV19,CASSAGPTYEQYF
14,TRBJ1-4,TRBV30,CAWSGPGAEEKLFF
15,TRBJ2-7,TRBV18,CASSPPSPRLNEQYF
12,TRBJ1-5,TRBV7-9,CASSADLGPQHF
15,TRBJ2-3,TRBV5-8,CASSWTSGPTDTQYF
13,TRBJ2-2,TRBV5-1,CASRAANTGELFF
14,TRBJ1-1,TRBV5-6,CASSLGRGNTEAFF
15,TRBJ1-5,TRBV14,CASSQIAGQCQPQHF
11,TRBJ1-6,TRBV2,CASSESSPLHF
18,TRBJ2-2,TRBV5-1,CASSFPGQGYPITGELFF
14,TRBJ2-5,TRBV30,CAWAETGGSETQYF
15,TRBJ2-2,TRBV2,CASSELSGNTGELFF
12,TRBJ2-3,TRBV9,CASSVGTDTQYF
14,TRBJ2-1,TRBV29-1,CSVEDRKTTNEQFF
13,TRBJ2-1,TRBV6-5,CASRRDPSDEQFF